This T cell receptor (beta chain) was identified in a study of T-cell memory formation after mild COVID-19. Looking at the study overall: TCR clusters were mostly confined to one donor each. Regarding the study as a whole: CD8+ contracting clones occupied EMRA, while CD4+ ones occupied mainly CM and EM. There was a balanced CD4/CD8 profile in clones contracting day 15 to 85, and later expanders leaned CD4+.

As for this clonotype: What it recognizes is unknown.

TCRdb re-analysed the 5' RACE reads in MiXCR, keeping a single row per CDR3 protein. Of under 300,000 distinct CDR3 sequences in the sample, roughly 17% are singletons; the top ten hold more than 20%. The sequencing sample was made of PBMCs or a T cell subset sorted from them (not recorded which). The origin of this receptor is a man aged 18 to 29 who had mild COVID-19 (a few samples of this study predate the infection). Cell type and time point are not known.

CDR3 coding DNA: TGCGCCAGCAGCCCCCTCTTGGGGGACACAGATACGCAGTATTTT. It codes for CASSPLLGDTDTQYF. The genes are TRBV5-1 and TRBJ2-3; either TRBD1 or TRBD2 may supply D (5 bases each). Per germline, CDR1 SGHRS and CDR2 YFSETQ. CDR3 length: 15 amino acids. V shed 4 bases and J shed 2 bases, with 14 bases lying between them.